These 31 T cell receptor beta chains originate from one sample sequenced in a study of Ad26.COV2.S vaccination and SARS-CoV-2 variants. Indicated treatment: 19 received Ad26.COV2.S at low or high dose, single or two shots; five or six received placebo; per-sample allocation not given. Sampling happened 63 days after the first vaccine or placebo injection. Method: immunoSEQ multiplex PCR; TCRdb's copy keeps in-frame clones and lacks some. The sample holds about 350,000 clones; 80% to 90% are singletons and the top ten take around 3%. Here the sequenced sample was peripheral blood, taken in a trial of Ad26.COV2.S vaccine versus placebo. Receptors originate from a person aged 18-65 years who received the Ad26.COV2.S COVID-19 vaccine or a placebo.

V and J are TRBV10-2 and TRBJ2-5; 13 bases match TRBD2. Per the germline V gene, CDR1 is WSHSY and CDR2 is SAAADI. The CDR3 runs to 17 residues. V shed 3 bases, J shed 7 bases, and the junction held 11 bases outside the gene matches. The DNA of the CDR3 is TGCGCCAGCAGTGATCGGACTAGCGGGGGTGCGAAGGGGACCCAGTACTTC. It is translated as CASSDRTSGGAKGTQYF.

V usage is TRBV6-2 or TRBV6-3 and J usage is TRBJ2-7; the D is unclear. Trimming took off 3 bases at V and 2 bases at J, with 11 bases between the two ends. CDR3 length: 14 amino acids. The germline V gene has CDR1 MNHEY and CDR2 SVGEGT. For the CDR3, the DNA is TGTGCCAGCAGTTATCAAGACGGACCCTACGAGCAGTACTTC. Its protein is CASSYQDGPYEQYF.

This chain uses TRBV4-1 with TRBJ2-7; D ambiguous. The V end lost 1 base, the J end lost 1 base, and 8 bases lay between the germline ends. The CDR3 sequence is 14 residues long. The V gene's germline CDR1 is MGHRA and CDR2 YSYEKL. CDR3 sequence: CASSQVGPSYEQYF. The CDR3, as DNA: TGCGCCAGCAGCCAAGTAGGGCCATCCTACGAGCAGTACTTC.

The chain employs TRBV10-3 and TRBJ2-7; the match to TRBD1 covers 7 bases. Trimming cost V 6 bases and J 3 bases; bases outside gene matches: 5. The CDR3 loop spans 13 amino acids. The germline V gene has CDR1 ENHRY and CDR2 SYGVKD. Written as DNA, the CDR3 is TGTGCCATCAGCGGGACAGCGAGCTACGAGCAGTACTTC. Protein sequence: CAISGTASYEQYF.

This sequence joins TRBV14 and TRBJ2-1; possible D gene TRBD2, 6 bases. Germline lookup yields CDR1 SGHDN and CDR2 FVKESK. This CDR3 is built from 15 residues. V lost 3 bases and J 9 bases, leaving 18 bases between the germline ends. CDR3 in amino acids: CASSHYGRFSTEQFF. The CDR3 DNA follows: TGTGCCAGCAGCCACTACGGGAGATTTTCGACTGAGCAGTTCTTC.

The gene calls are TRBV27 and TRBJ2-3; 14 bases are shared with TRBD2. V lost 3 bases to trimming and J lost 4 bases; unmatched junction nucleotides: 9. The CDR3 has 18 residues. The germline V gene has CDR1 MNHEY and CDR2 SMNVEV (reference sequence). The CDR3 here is CASSFRLAGGPRPDTQYF. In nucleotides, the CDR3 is TGTGCCAGCAGTTTCAGACTAGCGGGAGGGCCGAGACCAGATACGCAGTATTTT.

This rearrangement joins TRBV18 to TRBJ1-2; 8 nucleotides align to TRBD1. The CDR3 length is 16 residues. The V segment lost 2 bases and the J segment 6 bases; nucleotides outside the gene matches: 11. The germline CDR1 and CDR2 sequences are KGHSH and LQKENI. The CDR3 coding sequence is TGTGCCAGCTCACCATTTCCTGTAGACAGGGGAAATGGCTACACCTTC. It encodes CASSPFPVDRGNGYTF.

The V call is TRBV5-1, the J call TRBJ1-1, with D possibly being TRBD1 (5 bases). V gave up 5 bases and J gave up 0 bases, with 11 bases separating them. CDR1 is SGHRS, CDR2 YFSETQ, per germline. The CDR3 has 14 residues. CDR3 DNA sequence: TGCGCCAGCAGTTGGGACGATCTGAACACTGAAGCTTTCTTT. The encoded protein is CASSWDDLNTEAFF. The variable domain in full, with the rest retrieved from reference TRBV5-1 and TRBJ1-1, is KAGVTQTPRYLIKTRGQQVTLSCSPISGHRSVSWYQQTPGQGLQFLFEYFSETQRNKGNFPGRFSGRQFSNSRSEMNVSTLELGDSALYLCASSWDDLNTEAFFGQGTRLTVV.

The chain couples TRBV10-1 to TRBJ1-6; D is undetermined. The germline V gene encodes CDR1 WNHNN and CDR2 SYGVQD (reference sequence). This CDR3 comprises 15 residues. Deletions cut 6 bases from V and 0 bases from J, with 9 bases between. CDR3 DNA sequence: TGCGCCAGCAGCCAGGCCCTCTCCTATAATTCACCCCTCCACTTT. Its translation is CASSQALSYNSPLHF.

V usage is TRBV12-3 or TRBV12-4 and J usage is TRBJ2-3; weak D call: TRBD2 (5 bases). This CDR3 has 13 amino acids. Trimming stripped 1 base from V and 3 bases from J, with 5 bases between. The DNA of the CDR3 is TGTGCCAGCAGTTTAGAGCGGACAGATACGCAGTATTTT. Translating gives CASSLERTDTQYF.

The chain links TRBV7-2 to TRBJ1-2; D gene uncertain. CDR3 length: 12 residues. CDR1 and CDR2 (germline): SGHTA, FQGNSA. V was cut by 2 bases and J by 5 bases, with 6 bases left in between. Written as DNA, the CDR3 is TGTGCCAGCAGCTTAATGGGGTATGGCTACACCTTC. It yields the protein CASSLMGYGYTF.

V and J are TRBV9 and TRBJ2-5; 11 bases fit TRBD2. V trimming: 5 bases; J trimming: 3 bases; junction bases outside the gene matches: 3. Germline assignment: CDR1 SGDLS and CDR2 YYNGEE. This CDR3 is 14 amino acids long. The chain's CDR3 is CASSLAGGKETQYF. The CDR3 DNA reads TGTGCCAGCAGTTTAGCGGGGGGGAAAGAGACCCAGTACTTC.

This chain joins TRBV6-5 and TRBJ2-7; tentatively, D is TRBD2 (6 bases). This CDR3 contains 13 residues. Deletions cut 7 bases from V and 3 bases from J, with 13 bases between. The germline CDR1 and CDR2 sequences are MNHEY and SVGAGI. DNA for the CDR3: TGTGCCAGCACCCCGCAGGGACTCTACGAGCAGTACTTC. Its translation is CASTPQGLYEQYF.

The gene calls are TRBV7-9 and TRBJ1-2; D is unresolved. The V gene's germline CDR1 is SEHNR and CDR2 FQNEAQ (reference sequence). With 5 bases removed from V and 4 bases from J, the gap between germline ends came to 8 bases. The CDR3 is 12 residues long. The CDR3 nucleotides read TGTGCCAGCAGCCCGGGGATCTATGGCTACACCTTC. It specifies CASSPGIYGYTF.

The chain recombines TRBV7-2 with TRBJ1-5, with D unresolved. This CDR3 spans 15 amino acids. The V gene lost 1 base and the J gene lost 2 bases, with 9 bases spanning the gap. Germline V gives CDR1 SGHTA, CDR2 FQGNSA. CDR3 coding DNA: TGTGCCAGCAGCTTAGAAGGGTCTGGCAATCAGCCCCAGCATTTT. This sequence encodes CASSLEGSGNQPQHF.

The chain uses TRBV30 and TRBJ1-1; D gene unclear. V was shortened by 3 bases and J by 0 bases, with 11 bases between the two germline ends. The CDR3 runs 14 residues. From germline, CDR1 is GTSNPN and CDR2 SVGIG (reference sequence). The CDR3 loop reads CAWRVRNMNTEAFF. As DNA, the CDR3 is TGTGCCTGGAGAGTCAGAAACATGAACACTGAAGCTTTCTTT.

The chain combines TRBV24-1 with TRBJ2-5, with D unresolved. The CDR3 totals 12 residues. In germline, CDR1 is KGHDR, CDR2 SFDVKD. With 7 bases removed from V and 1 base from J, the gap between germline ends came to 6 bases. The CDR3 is CATRAPQETQYF. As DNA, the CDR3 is TGTGCCACCAGGGCGCCCCAAGAGACCCAGTACTTC.

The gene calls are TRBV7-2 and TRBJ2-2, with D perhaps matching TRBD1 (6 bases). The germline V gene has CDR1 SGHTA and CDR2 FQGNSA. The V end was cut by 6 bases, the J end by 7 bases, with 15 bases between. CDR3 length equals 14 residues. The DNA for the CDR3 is TGTGCCAGCAGGTTGAATGGGGGCAGCGGGGAGCTGTTTTTT. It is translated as CASRLNGGSGELFF. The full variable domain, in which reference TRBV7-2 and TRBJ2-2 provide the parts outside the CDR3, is GAGVSQSPSNKVTEKGKDVELRCDPISGHTALYWYRQSLGQGLEFLIYFQGNSAPDKSGLPSDRFSAERTGGSVSTLTIQRTQQEDSAVYLCASRLNGGSGELFFGEGSRLTVL.

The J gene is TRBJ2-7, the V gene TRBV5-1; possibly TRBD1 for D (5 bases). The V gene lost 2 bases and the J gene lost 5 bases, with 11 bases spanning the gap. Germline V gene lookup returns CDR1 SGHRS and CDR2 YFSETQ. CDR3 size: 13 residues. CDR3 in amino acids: CASSLQVNHEQYF. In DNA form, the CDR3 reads TGCGCCAGCAGCTTACAGGTTAACCACGAGCAGTACTTC.

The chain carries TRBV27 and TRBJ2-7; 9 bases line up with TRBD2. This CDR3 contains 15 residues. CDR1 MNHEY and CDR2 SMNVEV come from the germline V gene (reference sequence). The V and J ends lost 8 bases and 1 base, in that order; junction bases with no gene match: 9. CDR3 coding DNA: TGTGCCAGCCTTAGAATAGCGGGAGCGTCCTACGAGCAGTACTTC. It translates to CASLRIAGASYEQYF.

The CDR3 loop reads CASSLTGFKDTEAFF. The CDR3 DNA reads as TGCGCCAGCAGCTTGACAGGGTTTAAGGACACTGAAGCTTTCTTT. The rearrangement joins TRBV5-1 to TRBJ1-1; tentative D call: TRBD1 (6 bases). V lost 1 base to trimming and J lost 3 bases, with 13 bases between them. Germline assignment: CDR1 SGHRS and CDR2 YFSETQ. This CDR3 has 15 residues.

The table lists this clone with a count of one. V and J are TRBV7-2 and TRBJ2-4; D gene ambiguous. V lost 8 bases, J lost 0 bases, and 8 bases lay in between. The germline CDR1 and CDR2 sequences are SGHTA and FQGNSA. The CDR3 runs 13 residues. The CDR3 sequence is CASSPGAKNIQYF. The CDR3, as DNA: TGTGCCAGCTCCCCGGGAGCCAAAAACATTCAGTACTTC.

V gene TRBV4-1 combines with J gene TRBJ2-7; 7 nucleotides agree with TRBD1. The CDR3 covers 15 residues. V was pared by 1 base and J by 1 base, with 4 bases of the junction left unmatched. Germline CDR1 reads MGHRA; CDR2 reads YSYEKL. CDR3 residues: CASSQVTGESYEQYF. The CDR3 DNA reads TGCGCCAGCAGCCAAGTAACAGGGGAGTCCTACGAGCAGTACTTC.

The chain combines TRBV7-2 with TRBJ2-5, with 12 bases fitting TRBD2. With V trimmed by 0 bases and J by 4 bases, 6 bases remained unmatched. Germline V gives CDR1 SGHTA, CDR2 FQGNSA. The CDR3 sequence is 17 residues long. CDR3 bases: TGTGCCAGCAGCTTAGCGGCTAGCGGGGGGGGTCGAGAGACCCAGTACTTC. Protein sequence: CASSLAASGGGRETQYF. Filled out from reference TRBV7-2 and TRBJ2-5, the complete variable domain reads GAGVSQSPSNKVTEKGKDVELRCDPISGHTALYWYRQSLGQGLEFLIYFQGNSAPDKSGLPSDRFSAERTGGSVSTLTIQRTQQEDSAVYLCASSLAASGGGRETQYFGPGTRLLVL.

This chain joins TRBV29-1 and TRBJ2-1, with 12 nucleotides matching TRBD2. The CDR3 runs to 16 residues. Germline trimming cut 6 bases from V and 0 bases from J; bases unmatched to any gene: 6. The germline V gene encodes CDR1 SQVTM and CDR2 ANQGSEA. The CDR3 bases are TGCAGCGTGGCCTTGGGACTAGCGGGCTCCTACAATGAGCAGTTCTTC. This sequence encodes CSVALGLAGSYNEQFF.

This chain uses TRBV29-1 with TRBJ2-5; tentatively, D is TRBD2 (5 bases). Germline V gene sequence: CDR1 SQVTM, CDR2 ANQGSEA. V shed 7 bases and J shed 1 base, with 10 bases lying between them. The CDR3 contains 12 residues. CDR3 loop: CSALAGQETQYF. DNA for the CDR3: TGCAGCGCTCTCGCGGGCCAAGAGACCCAGTACTTC.

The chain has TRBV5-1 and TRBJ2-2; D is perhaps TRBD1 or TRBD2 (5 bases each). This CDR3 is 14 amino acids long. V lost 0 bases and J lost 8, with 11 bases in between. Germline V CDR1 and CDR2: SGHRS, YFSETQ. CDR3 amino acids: CASSLAVGTGELFF. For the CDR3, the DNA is TGCGCCAGCAGCTTGGCCGTGGGGACGGGGGAGCTGTTTTTT.

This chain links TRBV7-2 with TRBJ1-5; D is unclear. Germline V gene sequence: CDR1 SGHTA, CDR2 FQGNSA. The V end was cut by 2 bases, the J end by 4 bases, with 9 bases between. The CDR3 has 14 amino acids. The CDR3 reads CASSLSPGNQPQHF. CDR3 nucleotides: TGTGCCAGCAGCTTATCCCCGGGAAATCAGCCCCAGCATTTT.

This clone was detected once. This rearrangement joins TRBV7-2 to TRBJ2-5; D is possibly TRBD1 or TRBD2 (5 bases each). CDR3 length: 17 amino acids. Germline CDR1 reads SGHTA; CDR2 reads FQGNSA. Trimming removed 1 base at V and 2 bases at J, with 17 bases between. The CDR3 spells CASSLGQFRAGQETQYF. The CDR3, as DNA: TGTGCCAGCAGCTTAGGACAGTTTAGGGCGGGTCAAGAGACCCAGTACTTC.

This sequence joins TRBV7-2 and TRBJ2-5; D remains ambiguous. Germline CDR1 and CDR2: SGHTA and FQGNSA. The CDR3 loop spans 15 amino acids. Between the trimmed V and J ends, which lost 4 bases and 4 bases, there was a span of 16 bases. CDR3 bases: TGTGCCAGCAGCTCGCCACGCTCTCCGATAGAGACCCAGTACTTC. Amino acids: CASSSPRSPIETQYF.

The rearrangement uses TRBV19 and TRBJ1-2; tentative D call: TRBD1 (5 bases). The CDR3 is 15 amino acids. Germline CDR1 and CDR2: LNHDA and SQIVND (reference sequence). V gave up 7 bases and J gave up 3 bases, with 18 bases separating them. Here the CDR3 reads CASNIRDGEYYGYTF. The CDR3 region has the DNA TGTGCCAGTAACATCCGGGACGGGGAATACTATGGCTACACCTTC. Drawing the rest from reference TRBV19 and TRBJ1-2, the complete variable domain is DGGITQSPKYLFRKEGQNVTLSCEQNLNHDAMYWYRQDPGQGLRLIYYSQIVNDFQKGDIAEGYSVSREKKESFPLTVTSAQKNPTAFYLCASNIRDGEYYGYTFGSGTRLTVV.